What follows are 11 T cell receptor beta chains derived from one specimen sequenced in a study of human T cells and chemical hapten exposure. Via MiXCR, TCRdb re-called the 5' RACE reads, giving one row per CDR3 protein. Of over 70,000 distinct CDR3 sequences in the sample, 15% to 20% were seen once. Extraction yielded total RNA from whole blood (unfractionated). These receptor sequences come from a female donor in good health.

The rearrangement uses TRBV9 and TRBJ1-1, with unresolved D. Germline-derived CDR1 and CDR2 are SGDLS and YYNGEE. This CDR3 has 13 amino acids. The V end was cut by 1 base, the J end by 1 base, with 5 bases between. CDR3 nucleotide sequence: TGTGCCAGCAGCGTACAGTCGAACACTGAAGCTTTCTTT. This gives the protein CASSVQSNTEAFF.

V is TRBV15 and J is TRBJ2-3; D ambiguous. Germline CDR1 and CDR2: LNHNV and YYDKDF (reference sequence). V lost 5 bases to trimming and J lost 2 bases, with 20 bases between them. CDR3 length: 17 residues. This CDR3 reads CATSHSSNQAHTDTQYF. CDR3 in DNA: TGTGCCACCAGCCACTCATCGAACCAGGCCCACACAGATACGCAGTATTTT. The full variable domain, its missing parts supplied by reference TRBV15 and TRBJ2-3, is DAMVIQNPRYQVTQFGKPVTLSCSQTLNHNVMYWYQQKSSQAPKLLFHYYDKDFNNEADTPDNFQSRRPNTSFCFLDIRSPGLGDTAMYLCATSHSSNQAHTDTQYFGPGTRLTVL.

This clonotype was seen a handful of times. The J gene is TRBJ1-1, the V gene TRBV7-2; D not resolved. Trimming shortened V by 2 bases and J by 7 bases, and 5 bases separated the two germline ends. The length of the CDR3 is 11 residues. The germline gives CDR1 SGHTA, CDR2 FQGNSA. The CDR3 nucleotides read TGTGCCAGCAGCTTATACCTTGAAGCTTTCTTT. Its protein is CASSLYLEAFF. Using reference TRBV7-2 and TRBJ1-1 for the parts outside the CDR3, the full variable domain is GAGVSQSPSNKVTEKGKDVELRCDPISGHTALYWYRQSLGQGLEFLIYFQGNSAPDKSGLPSDRFSAERTGGSVSTLTIQRTQQEDSAVYLCASSLYLEAFFGQGTRLTVV.

The chain uses TRBV20-1 and TRBJ2-7, with 11 bases identical to TRBD2. Germline trimming cut 2 bases from V and 7 bases from J; bases unmatched to any gene: 13. The CDR3 length is 16 residues. The germline V gene has CDR1 DFQATT and CDR2 SNEGSKA (reference sequence). CDR3 nucleotides: TGCAGTGCTAGAAAAAACTCCGGGACTAGCGGATGGGAGCAGTACTTC. The encoded protein is CSARKNSGTSGWEQYF.

There are a few counts of this clonotype. The V call is TRBV6-1, the J call TRBJ1-1, with no clear D. The CDR3 totals 13 residues. Trimming removed 1 base from V and 0 bases from J, with 3 bases in between. CDR1 and CDR2 from the germline V gene are MNHNS and SASEGT. The DNA for the CDR3 is TGTGCCAGCAGTGAAGGGATGAACACTGAAGCTTTCTTT. As protein: CASSEGMNTEAFF.

This clonotype was counted a few times. The V call is TRBV30, the J call TRBJ1-2, with 9 bases that match TRBD1. With V trimmed by 3 bases and J by 5 bases, 7 bases remained unmatched. The CDR3 is 14 residues long. Germline-derived CDR1 and CDR2 are GTSNPN and SVGIG (reference sequence). CDR3 region: CAWSRTGAGYGYTF. The CDR3 DNA follows: TGTGCCTGGAGCCGGACAGGGGCAGGGTATGGCTACACCTTC.

This clonotype was found a few times. V usage is TRBV20-1 and J usage is TRBJ1-2; D call uncertain. The V gene lost 0 bases and the J gene lost 4 bases, with 15 bases spanning the gap. CDR3 length: 15 residues. Germline-derived CDR1 and CDR2 are DFQATT and SNEGSKA (reference sequence). CDR3 sequence reads: CSARDFQSFLYGYTF. CDR3 nucleotides: TGCAGTGCTAGAGATTTCCAGTCCTTTCTCTATGGCTACACCTTC.

With respect to this clonotype: Given a much more abundant clone one base away, this may be a read error. The chain has TRBV4-1 and TRBJ1-2; D is unclear. CDR3 size: 15 residues. Germline-derived CDR1 and CDR2 are MGHRA and YSYEKL. The CDR3, as DNA: TGCGACAGCAGCCAACGCCCCTACGATGAACATGGCTACACCTTC. Translation gives CDSSQRPYDEHGYTF.

This clonotype was observed at least ten times. This chain connects TRBV7-9 to TRBJ2-7; 8 nucleotides align to TRBD1. The CDR3 covers 14 residues. Germline V lookup: CDR1 SEHNR, CDR2 FQNEAQ (reference sequence). Losses at the gene ends were 5 bases for V and 4 bases for J; bases not matched to a gene: 7. The CDR3 bases are TGTGCCAGCAGCGGACCGGGACAGGCTTACGAGCAGTACTTC. This translates into CASSGPGQAYEQYF.

This rearrangement joins TRBV30 to TRBJ2-1, with a tentative D call TRBD1 (6 bases). With 4 bases removed from V and 5 bases from J, the gap between germline ends came to 6 bases. This CDR3 region has 11 residues. The V gene's germline CDR1 is GTSNPN and CDR2 SVGIG (reference sequence). The CDR3 region has the DNA TGTGCCTGGACAGGGGACAATGAGCAGTTCTTC. Protein product: CAWTGDNEQFF. The variable domain in full, with the rest retrieved from reference TRBV30 and TRBJ2-1, is SQTIHQWPATLVQPVGSPLSLECTVEGTSNPNLYWYRQAAGRGLQLLFYSVGIGQISSEVPQNLSASRPQDRQFILSSKKLLLSDSGFYLCAWTGDNEQFFGPGTRLTVL.

The chain has TRBV6-2 or TRBV6-3 and TRBJ1-4, with TRBD1 as a possible D gene (6 bases). V was pared by 5 bases and J by 0 bases, with 13 bases between. Germline CDR1 and CDR2: MNHEY and SVGEGT. The CDR3 length is 16 residues. The DNA of the CDR3 is TGTGCCAGCAGTCACAACAGGGATCCAACTAATGAAAAACTGTTTTTT. It yields the protein CASSHNRDPTNEKLFF.